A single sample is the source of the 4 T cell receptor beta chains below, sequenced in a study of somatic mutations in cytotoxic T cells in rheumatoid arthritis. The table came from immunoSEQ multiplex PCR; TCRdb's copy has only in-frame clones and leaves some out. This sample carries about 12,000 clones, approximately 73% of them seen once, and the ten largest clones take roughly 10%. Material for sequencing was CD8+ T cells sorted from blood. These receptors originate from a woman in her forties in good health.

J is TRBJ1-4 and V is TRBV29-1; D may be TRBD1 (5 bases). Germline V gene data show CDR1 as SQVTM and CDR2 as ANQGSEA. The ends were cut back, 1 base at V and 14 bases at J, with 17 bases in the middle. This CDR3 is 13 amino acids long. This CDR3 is CSVEVGAPNDLFF. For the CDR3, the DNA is TGCAGCGTTGAAGTAGGGGCCCCAAATGACCTGTTTTTT.

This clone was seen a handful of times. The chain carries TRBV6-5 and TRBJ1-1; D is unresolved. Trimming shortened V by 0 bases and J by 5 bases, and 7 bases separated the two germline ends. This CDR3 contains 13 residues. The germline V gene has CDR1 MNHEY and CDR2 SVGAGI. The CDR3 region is CASSYSQNTEAFF. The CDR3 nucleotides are TGTGCCAGCAGTTACTCCCAGAATACTGAAGCTTTCTTT.

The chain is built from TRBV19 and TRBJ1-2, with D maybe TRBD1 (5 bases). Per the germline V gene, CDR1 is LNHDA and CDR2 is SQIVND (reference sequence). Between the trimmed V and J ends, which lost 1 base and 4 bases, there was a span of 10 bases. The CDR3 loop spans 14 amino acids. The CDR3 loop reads CASSIAGLSYGYTF. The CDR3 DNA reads TGTGCCAGTAGTATAGCGGGACTCAGCTATGGCTACACCTTC.

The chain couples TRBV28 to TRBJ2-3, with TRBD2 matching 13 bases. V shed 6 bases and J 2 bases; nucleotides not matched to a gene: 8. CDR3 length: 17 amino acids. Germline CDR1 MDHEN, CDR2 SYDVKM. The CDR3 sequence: CASRSSTSGGATDTQYF. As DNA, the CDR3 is TGTGCCAGCAGGTCTTCCACTAGCGGGGGGGCCACAGATACGCAGTATTTT.